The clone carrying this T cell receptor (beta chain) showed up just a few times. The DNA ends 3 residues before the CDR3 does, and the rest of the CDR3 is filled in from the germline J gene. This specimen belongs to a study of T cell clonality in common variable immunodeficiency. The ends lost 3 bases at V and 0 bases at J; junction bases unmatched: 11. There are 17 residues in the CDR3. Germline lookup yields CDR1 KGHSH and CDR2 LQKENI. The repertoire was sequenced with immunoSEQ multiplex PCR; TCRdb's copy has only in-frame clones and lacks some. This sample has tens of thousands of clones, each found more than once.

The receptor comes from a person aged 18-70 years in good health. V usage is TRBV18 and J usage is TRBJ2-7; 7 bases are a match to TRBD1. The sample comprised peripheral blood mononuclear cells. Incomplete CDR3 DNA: TGTGCCAGCTCACCGCCGAATATGGGACAGAGCTCCTACGAG. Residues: CASSPPNMGQSSYE. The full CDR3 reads CASSPPNMGQSSYEQYF.